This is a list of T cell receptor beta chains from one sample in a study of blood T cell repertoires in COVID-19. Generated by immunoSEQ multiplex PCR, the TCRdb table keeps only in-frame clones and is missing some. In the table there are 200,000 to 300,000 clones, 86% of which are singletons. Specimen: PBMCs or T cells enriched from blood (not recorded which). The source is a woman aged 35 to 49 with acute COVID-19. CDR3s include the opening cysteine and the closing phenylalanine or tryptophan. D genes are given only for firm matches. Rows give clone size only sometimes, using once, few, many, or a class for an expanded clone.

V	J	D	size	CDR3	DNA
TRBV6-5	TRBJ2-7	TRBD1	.	CASSLTGTYEQYF	TGTGCCAGCAGTTTGACAGGGACCTACGAGCAGTACTTC
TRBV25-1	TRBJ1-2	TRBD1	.	CASSKTGGVYGYTF	TGTGCCAGCAGTAAGACAGGGGGCGTCTATGGCTACACCTTC
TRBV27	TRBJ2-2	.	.	CASSPRGREGQGVLFF	TGTGCCAGCAGTCCTAGGGGACGGGAGGGCCAGGGGGTGCTGTTTTTT
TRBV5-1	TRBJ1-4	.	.	CASSSSGEVHEKLFF	TGCGCCAGCAGCTCCTCGGGGGAGGTCCATGAAAAACTGTTTTTT
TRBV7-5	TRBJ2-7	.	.	CVRSWMCGSVYEQYF	TGTGTCAGAAGCTGGATGTGCGGGAGCGTCTACGAGCAGTACTTC
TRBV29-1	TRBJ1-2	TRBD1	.	CSTAGTGDGGYTF	TGCAGCACGGCCGGGACAGGGGATGGGGGCTACACCTTC
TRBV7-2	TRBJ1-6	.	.	CASSLWTAYNSPLHF	TGTGCCAGCAGCTTATGGACAGCCTATAATTCACCCCTCCACTTT
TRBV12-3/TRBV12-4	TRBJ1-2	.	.	CASSFPGPHGYTF	TGTGCCAGCAGTTTCCCTGGGCCGCATGGCTACACCTTC
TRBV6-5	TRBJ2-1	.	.	CANAAVGVVNEQFF	TGTGCCAACGCCGCTGTCGGGGTGGTCAATGAGCAGTTCTTC
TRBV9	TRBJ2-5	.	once	CASSVDIGGYQETQYF	TGTGCCAGCAGCGTAGATATCGGGGGTTACCAAGAGACCCAGTACTTC
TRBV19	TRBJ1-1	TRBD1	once	CASSEYPGQGNTEAFF	TGTGCCAGTAGTGAATATCCGGGACAGGGGAACACTGAAGCTTTCTTT
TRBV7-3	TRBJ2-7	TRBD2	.	CASSTGTSGYEQYF	TGTGCCAGCAGCACCGGGACTAGCGGGTACGAGCAGTACTTC
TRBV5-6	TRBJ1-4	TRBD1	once	CASSNRQGSEKLFF	TGTGCCAGCAGCAACCGACAGGGGTCTGAAAAACTGTTTTTT
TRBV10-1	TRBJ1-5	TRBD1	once	CASSEPAGGINQPQHF	TGCGCCAGCAGTGAGCCGGCAGGGGGTATCAATCAGCCCCAGCATTTT
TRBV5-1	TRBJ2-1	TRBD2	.	CASKPLAGVGDNEQFF	TGCGCCAGCAAACCTCTAGCGGGAGTGGGGGACAATGAGCAGTTCTTC
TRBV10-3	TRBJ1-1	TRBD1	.	CAISTGETEAFF	TGTGCCATCAGTACAGGGGAAACTGAAGCTTTCTTT
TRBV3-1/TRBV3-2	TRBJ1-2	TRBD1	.	CASSHSTGSRGYTF	TGTGCCAGCAGCCATTCGACAGGGAGTAGAGGCTACACCTTC
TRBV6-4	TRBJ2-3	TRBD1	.	CASSGTGSTDTQYF	TGTGCCAGCAGCGGGACAGGCAGCACAGATACGCAGTATTTT
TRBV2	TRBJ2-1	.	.	CASRPGLMLSYNEQFF	TGTGCCAGCAGACCGGGACTGATGCTCTCCTACAATGAGCAGTTCTTC
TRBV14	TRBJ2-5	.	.	CASSQESTFEETQYF	TGTGCCAGCAGCCAAGAATCGACTTTCGAAGAGACCCAGTACTTC
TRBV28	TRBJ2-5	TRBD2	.	CASSTPLAGAGETQYF	TGTGCCAGCAGTACCCCTTTGGCGGGAGCTGGGGAGACCCAGTACTTC
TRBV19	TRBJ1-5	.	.	CASSILGGSNQPQHF	TGTGCCAGTAGTATCCTGGGGGGGAGCAATCAGCCCCAGCATTTT
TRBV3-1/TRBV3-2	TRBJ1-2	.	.	CASSQDRNGYTF	TGTGCCAGCAGCCAAGATCGTAATGGCTACACCTTC
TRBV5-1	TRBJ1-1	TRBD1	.	CASSTGGRGTEAFF	TGCGCCAGCAGTACAGGGGGCCGAGGTACTGAAGCTTTCTTT
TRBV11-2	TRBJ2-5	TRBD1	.	CASSPWTGRGETQYF	TGTGCCAGCAGCCCCTGGACAGGGAGAGGAGAGACCCAGTACTTC
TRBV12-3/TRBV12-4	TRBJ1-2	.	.	CASSLTGSYGYTF	TGTGCCAGCAGTTTAACAGGCTCCTATGGCTACACCTTC
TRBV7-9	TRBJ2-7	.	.	CASSLAPDSRYEQYF	TGTGCCAGCAGCTTAGCGCCGGACAGTAGGTACGAGCAGTACTTC
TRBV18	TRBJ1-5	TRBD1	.	CASSPWGTESNSNQPQHF	TGTGCCAGCTCACCATGGGGGACAGAAAGCAATAGCAATCAGCCCCAGCATTTT
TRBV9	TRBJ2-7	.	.	CASSVAPGSSYEQYF	TGTGCCAGCAGCGTAGCACCAGGTTCCTCCTACGAGCAGTACTTC
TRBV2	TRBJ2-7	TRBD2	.	CASSEAAGGSYEQYF	TGTGCCAGCAGTGAAGCGGCGGGAGGCTCCTACGAGCAGTACTTC
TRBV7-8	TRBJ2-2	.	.	CASSKGARATGELFF	TGTGCCAGCAGCAAAGGGGCCAGGGCCACCGGGGAGCTGTTTTTT
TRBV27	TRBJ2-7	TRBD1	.	CASSTRDRGLGPYEQYF	TGTGCCAGCAGTACCCGTGACAGGGGATTGGGGCCCTACGAGCAGTACTTC
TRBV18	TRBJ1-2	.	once	CASSLPGTTNYGYTF	TGTGCCAGCTCACTCCCCGGGACAACTAACTATGGCTACACCTTC
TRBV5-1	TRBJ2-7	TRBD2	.	CASSEGLAGGEQYF	TGCGCCAGCAGCGAGGGACTAGCGGGAGGAGAGCAGTACTTC
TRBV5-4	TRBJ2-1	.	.	CASSSPGEPGYEQFF	TGTGCCAGCAGCTCACCAGGGGAACCGGGCTATGAGCAGTTCTTC
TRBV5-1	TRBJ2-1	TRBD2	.	CASSLLGSSGSVDEQFF	TGCGCCAGCAGCTTGTTAGGATCTAGCGGGAGTGTCGATGAGCAGTTCTTC
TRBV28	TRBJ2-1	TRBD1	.	CASRSRGRNEQFF	TGTGCCAGCCGTTCAAGGGGGCGGAATGAGCAGTTCTTC
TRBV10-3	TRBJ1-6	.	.	CAISSGHYNSPLHF	TGTGCCATCAGTTCGGGACACTATAATTCACCCCTCCACTTT
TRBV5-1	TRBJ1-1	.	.	CASSVRSESREAFF	TGCGCCAGCAGCGTGCGGAGCGAATCGAGAGAAGCTTTCTTT
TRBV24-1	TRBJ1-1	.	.	CATSDSHGEAFF	TGTGCCACCAGTGACTCTCACGGTGAAGCTTTCTTT
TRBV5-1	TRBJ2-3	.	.	CASSLSATSAEGGDTQYF	TGCGCCAGCAGCTTATCCGCCACTAGCGCTGAGGGGGGAGATACGCAGTATTTT
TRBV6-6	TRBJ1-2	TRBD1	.	CASNARDSVVNYGYTF	TGTGCCAGCAACGCCCGGGACAGCGTGGTGAACTATGGCTACACCTTC
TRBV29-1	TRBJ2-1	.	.	CSVEGVRTITYNEQFF	TGCAGCGTTGAAGGAGTGAGGACTATAACCTACAATGAGCAGTTCTTC
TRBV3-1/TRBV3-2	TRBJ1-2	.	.	CASSQDLQNYGYTF	TGTGCCAGCAGCCAAGATCTCCAGAACTATGGCTACACCTTC
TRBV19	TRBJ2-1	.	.	CASKRQDTLSYNEQFF	TGTGCCAGTAAAAGACAGGATACACTGTCCTACAATGAGCAGTTCTTC
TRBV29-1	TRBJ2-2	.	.	CSVSLPNTGELFF	TGCAGCGTGAGCCTCCCGAACACCGGGGAGCTGTTTTTT
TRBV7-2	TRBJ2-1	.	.	CASSLYTSDEQFF	TGTGCCAGCAGCTTATACACCTCCGATGAGCAGTTCTTC
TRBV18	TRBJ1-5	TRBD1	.	CASSPTQGSNQPQHF	TGTGCCAGCTCACCCACACAGGGGTCAAATCAGCCCCAGCATTTT
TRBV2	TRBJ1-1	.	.	CASSEFTGLSEAFF	TGTGCCAGCAGTGAATTTACCGGACTGAGCGAAGCTTTCTTT
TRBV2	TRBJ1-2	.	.	CASRIGRNGYTF	TGTGCCAGCAGAATTGGGAGGAATGGCTACACCTTC
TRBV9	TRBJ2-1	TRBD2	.	CASSFTSGGDNEQFF	TGTGCCAGCAGCTTTACTAGCGGGGGGGACAATGAGCAGTTCTTC